Below are 8 T cell receptor beta chains sequenced from a single sample in a study of cytomegalovirus exposure and HLA in healthy donors. A multiplex PCR was run with 60 Vbeta primers and 13 Jbeta primers. Repertoires were generated with immunoSEQ multiplex PCR, while TCRdb's copy carries only in-frame clones and drops some. The data contain about 200,000 clones, 70% to 80% of them seen just once; the ten biggest clones take up approximately 0.4%. The sample taken for sequencing was PBMCs. These receptors all stem from a male donor in good health and CMV-seropositive.

There are a few counts of this clone. The V and J genes are TRBV10-3 and TRBJ2-6; D unresolved. From germline, CDR1 is ENHRY and CDR2 SYGVKD. The CDR3 spans 11 residues. With 10 bases removed from V and 2 bases from J, the gap between germline ends came to 3 bases. The CDR3 sequence is CATTGANVLTF. The CDR3 DNA sequence: TGTGCCACCACTGGGGCCAACGTCCTGACTTTC.

The V call is TRBV11-2, the J call TRBJ2-3, with D possibly TRBD2 on 6 matching bases. Between the trimmed V and J ends, which lost 1 base and 2 bases, there was a span of 16 bases. Germline CDR1 SGHAT, CDR2 FQNNGV. The CDR3 sequence is 17 residues long. CDR3 coding DNA: TGTGCCAGCAGCTTAGGGGTCGGGGGACCTTTCACAGATACGCAGTATTTT. This encodes CASSLGVGGPFTDTQYF.

This rearrangement joins TRBV9 to TRBJ2-2; possibly TRBD1 for D (5 bases). The CDR3 is 16 amino acids. With 6 bases removed from V and 0 bases from J, the gap between germline ends came to 15 bases. Per germline, CDR1 SGDLS and CDR2 YYNGEE. Written as DNA, the CDR3 is TGTGCCAGCAAGTCAGGGAAAGTCGCGAACACCGGGGAGCTGTTTTTT. It yields the protein CASKSGKVANTGELFF.

The chain is built from TRBV14 and TRBJ2-3; D possibly corresponds to TRBD2 (5 bases). The CDR3 loop spans 15 amino acids. Germline assignment: CDR1 SGHDN and CDR2 FVKESK. V lost 5 bases and J lost 5, with 17 bases in between. Written as DNA, the CDR3 is TGTGCCAGCAGCGGAAGGACCTCCCGGGGAGATACGCAGTATTTT. It is translated as CASSGRTSRGDTQYF.

The rearrangement links TRBV7-3 to TRBJ2-7; 10 bases match TRBD2. With V trimmed by 4 bases and J by 4 bases, 7 bases remained unmatched. Per the germline V gene, CDR1 is SGHTA and CDR2 is FQGTGA. There are 15 residues in the CDR3. The CDR3, as DNA: TGTGCCAGCAGCTCACCGGGACTAGCGCGGTACGAGCAGTACTTC. This sequence encodes CASSSPGLARYEQYF. Using reference TRBV7-3 and TRBJ2-7 for the parts outside the CDR3, the full variable domain is GAGVSQTPSNKVTEKGKYVELRCDPISGHTALYWYRQSLGQGPEFLIYFQGTGAADDSGLPNDRFFAVRPEGSVSTLKIQRTERGDSAVYLCASSSPGLARYEQYFGPGTRLTVT.

The DNA for the CDR3 is TGTGCCAGCAGCCCCCAACAGGGGTTTAGGGAAAAACTGTTTTTT. It is translated as CASSPQQGFREKLFF. This chain links TRBV9 with TRBJ1-4; TRBD1 matches 7 bases. The CDR3 length is 15 residues. Per the germline V gene, CDR1 is SGDLS and CDR2 is YYNGEE. The V segment lost 4 bases and the J segment 8 bases; nucleotides outside the gene matches: 11.

The V and J genes are TRBV4-2 and TRBJ2-1; 8 bases map to TRBD2. After removal of 0 bases from V and 7 bases from J, the junction contained 8 bases not matched to a gene. The CDR3 has 16 amino acids. Looked up from germline, CDR1 is LGHNA and CDR2 is YNFKEQ. CDR3 residues: CASSQDLSGLVNEQFF. The CDR3 DNA reads as TGTGCCAGCAGCCAAGATCTATCGGGACTAGTAAATGAGCAGTTCTTC.

A note on this clone: Compared with germline, one end of the junction differs, possibly owing to a read error. This chain connects TRBV7-7 to TRBJ2-5, with 7 bases lining up with TRBD2. Germline CDR1 reads SSHAT; CDR2 reads FNYEAQ (reference sequence). CDR3 length: 15 amino acids. The CDR3 coding sequence is TGTGCTAGCAGCTTAGACGGGAGGAGCCAAGAGACCCAGTACTTC. Residues: CASSLDGRSQETQYF.